The 15 T cell receptor beta chains listed next were all sequenced from one sample in a study of Ad26.COV2.S vaccination and SARS-CoV-2 variants (dated by TCRdb to the early 2020s). This specimen's treatment or condition label, interpreted: some 20 received Ad26.COV2.S at low or high dose, single or two shots; 5 received placebo; per-sample allocation not given. Repertoires of vaccine and placebo recipients were sequenced from samples collected on day 63 after the first injection. Library prep was done by the immunoSEQ multiplex PCR assay. In its TCRdb copy, this immuneACCESS table keeps in-frame sequences only and misses some clones. Where compared with another copy, unresolved V genes explain less than half of these, and the others have no known cause. Present in this sample are roughly 240,000 clones, 70% to 90% of which were seen just once. The biggest ten clones account for about 10% of the sample.

The sample was peripheral blood, taken in a trial of Ad26.COV2.S vaccine versus placebo. The receptors shown here come from a person between 18 and 65 years old who received the Ad26.COV2.S COVID-19 vaccine or a placebo.

J is TRBJ1-2 and V is TRBV12-3 or TRBV12-4; the D gene is possibly TRBD1 (5 bases). This CDR3 has 13 residues. Trimming removed 6 bases at V and 3 bases at J, with 11 bases between. The CDR3 loop reads CASRPLGDYGYTF. The CDR3 DNA reads TGTGCCAGCAGGCCATTGGGGGACTATGGCTACACCTTC.

V and J are TRBV12-2 and TRBJ1-2; the D call in the table, TRBD1, was not verified against the DNA. TRBV12-2 represents a pseudogene. The CDR3 totals 20 residues. The CDR3 loop reads CASRLAGGPGQGGGTNGYTF. In DNA form, the CDR3 reads TGTGCAAGTCGCTTAGCGGGGGGGCCTGGACAGGGCGGAGGGACGAATGGCTACACCTTC.

Here the CDR3 reads CASSLMGTGGVHTGANVLTF. The CDR3 DNA reads as TGTGCCAGCAGCTTAATGGGGACAGGGGGCGTCCATACTGGGGCCAACGTCCTGACTTTC. This chain connects TRBV7-8 to TRBJ2-6, with 12 bases that match TRBD1. Germline-derived CDR1 and CDR2 are SGHVS and FQNEAQ. This CDR3 contains 20 residues. V shed 2 bases, J shed 2 bases, and the junction held 10 bases outside the gene matches.

The rearrangement uses TRBV19 and TRBJ1-3; no clear D gene. This CDR3 is 16 amino acids long. Germline loops: CDR1 LNHDA, CDR2 SQIVND (reference sequence). The V end was cut by 3 bases, the J end by 0 bases, with 12 bases between. The CDR3 region is CASSMGPGGSGNTIYF. In DNA form, the CDR3 reads TGTGCCAGTAGTATGGGTCCCGGCGGCTCTGGAAACACCATATATTTT. Complete variable domain (other parts from reference TRBV19 and TRBJ1-3): DGGITQSPKYLFRKEGQNVTLSCEQNLNHDAMYWYRQDPGQGLRLIYYSQIVNDFQKGDIAEGYSVSREKKESFPLTVTSAQKNPTAFYLCASSMGPGGSGNTIYFGEGSWLTVV.

The chain combines TRBV5-6 with TRBJ1-3; tentatively, D is TRBD1 (5 bases). The CDR3 is 15 amino acids. The V gene lost 3 bases and the J gene lost 2 bases, with 12 bases spanning the gap. Germline V gene data show CDR1 as SGHDT and CDR2 as YYEEEE. The CDR3 sequence is CASSSGHFTGNTIYF. CDR3 DNA: TGTGCCAGCAGCTCGGGGCATTTCACTGGAAACACCATATATTTT.

J is TRBJ2-1 and V is TRBV24-1, with 11 bases aligning to TRBD2. This CDR3 has 16 residues. Per germline, CDR1 KGHDR and CDR2 SFDVKD. J gave up 8 bases and V 4 bases, and 9 bases lay outside the gene matches. The CDR3 DNA reads TGTGCCACCAGTGACGAAACTAGCGGGAGCGGCGATGAGCAGTTCTTC. Translated: CATSDETSGSGDEQFF.

The chain is built from TRBV2 and TRBJ2-5, with D hard to call. V was cut by 5 bases and J by 3 bases, with 4 bases left in between. CDR1 and CDR2 from the germline V gene are SNHLY and FYNNEI. CDR3 length: 11 amino acids. In DNA, the CDR3 is TGTGCCAGCAGTTGGGAAGAGACCCAGTACTTC. Its protein is CASSWEETQYF.

V gene TRBV4-3 combines with J gene TRBJ2-6; a possible D gene is TRBD1 (5 bases). Trimming took 3 bases from V and 0 from J, leaving 15 bases between them. Looked up from germline, CDR1 is LGHNA and CDR2 is YSLEER. This CDR3 region has 18 residues. The CDR3 region has the DNA TGCGCCAGCAGCCACCCCCAGGGTTCGACCTCTGGGGCCAACGTCCTGACTTTC. Translated, it gives CASSHPQGSTSGANVLTF.

The CDR3 sequence: CASSFFRANYGYTF. CDR3 DNA sequence: TGTGCCAGCAGCTTTTTCCGAGCTAACTATGGCTACACCTTC. This rearrangement joins TRBV5-6 to TRBJ1-2; D not certain. Between the trimmed V and J ends, which lost 2 bases and 0 bases, there was a span of 8 bases. From germline, CDR1 is SGHDT and CDR2 YYEEEE. This CDR3 region has 14 residues.

The rearrangement uses TRBV27 and TRBJ2-7, with TRBD1 matching over 11 bases. The V gene's germline CDR1 is MNHEY and CDR2 SMNVEV (reference sequence). The CDR3 consists of 16 residues. The V and J ends lost 5 bases and 1 base, in that order; junction bases with no gene match: 7. CDR3: CASSPGQGARSYEQYF. The CDR3 coding sequence is TGTGCCAGCAGTCCAGGACAGGGGGCGAGGTCCTACGAGCAGTACTTC.

J is TRBJ2-6 and V is TRBV18; no definite D call. The germline CDR1 and CDR2 sequences are KGHSH and LQKENI. The CDR3 consists of 18 residues. V dropped 3 bases and J dropped 3 bases, with 18 bases sitting between them. The CDR3 bases are TGTGCCAGCTCACCTGCCCGGACGGGTGGATTTGGGGCCAACGTCCTGACTTTC. It is translated as CASSPARTGGFGANVLTF.

This rearrangement joins TRBV6-2 or TRBV6-3 to TRBJ1-5; a weak D match, TRBD1 (5 bases). V was shortened by 5 bases and J by 11 bases, with 19 bases between the two germline ends. CDR1 MNHEY and CDR2 SVGEGT come from the germline V gene. CDR3 length equals 14 residues. CDR3 region: CASSLGGELRSQHF. The DNA of the CDR3 is TGTGCCAGCAGTCTCGGGGGAGAACTACGGTCCCAGCATTTT.

The V call is TRBV11-3, the J call TRBJ2-2; 8 bases are a match to TRBD2. The germline CDR1 and CDR2 sequences are SGHNT and YENEEA. The CDR3 sequence is 18 residues long. J lost 6 bases, V lost 0 bases, and 12 bases had no gene match. The CDR3 DNA follows: TGTGCCAGCAGCTTAGATGGATCGAAGGCTAGCGGGCCCGGGGAGCTGTTTTTT. Translation gives CASSLDGSKASGPGELFF.

This clone was found once. This chain joins TRBV7-9 and TRBJ1-3, with D tentatively TRBD1 (5 bases). CDR3 length: 15 amino acids. Per germline, CDR1 SEHNR and CDR2 FQNEAQ (reference sequence). The V end lost 5 bases, the J end lost 8 bases, and 19 bases lay between the germline ends. This CDR3 is CASSPGTMQGDTIYF. The CDR3 DNA follows: TGTGCCAGCAGCCCAGGGACGATGCAAGGGGACACCATATATTTT.

The chain combines TRBV5-4 with TRBJ2-3, with TRBD2 matching over 8 bases. The CDR3 runs 14 residues. Germline loops: CDR1 SGHNT, CDR2 YYREEE (reference sequence). V was pared by 7 bases and J by 7 bases, with 11 bases of the junction left unmatched. The CDR3 loop reads CASGLGGGLYTQYF. The CDR3, as DNA: TGTGCCAGCGGCCTCGGGGGGGGCTTATATACGCAGTATTTT.